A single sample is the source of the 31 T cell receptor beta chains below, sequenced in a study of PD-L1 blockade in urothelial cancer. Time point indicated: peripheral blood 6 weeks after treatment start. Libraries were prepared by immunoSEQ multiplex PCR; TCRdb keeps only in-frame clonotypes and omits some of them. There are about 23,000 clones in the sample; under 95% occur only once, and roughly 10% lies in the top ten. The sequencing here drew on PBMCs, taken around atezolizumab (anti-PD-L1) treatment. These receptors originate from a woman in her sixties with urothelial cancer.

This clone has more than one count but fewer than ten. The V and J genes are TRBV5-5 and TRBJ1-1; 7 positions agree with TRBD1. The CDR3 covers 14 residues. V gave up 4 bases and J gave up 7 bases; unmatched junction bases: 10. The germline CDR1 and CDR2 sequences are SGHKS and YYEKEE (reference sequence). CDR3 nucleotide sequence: TGTGCCAGCAGCCATCCAGGGGGAACAGGTGAAGCTTTCTTT. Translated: CASSHPGGTGEAFF.

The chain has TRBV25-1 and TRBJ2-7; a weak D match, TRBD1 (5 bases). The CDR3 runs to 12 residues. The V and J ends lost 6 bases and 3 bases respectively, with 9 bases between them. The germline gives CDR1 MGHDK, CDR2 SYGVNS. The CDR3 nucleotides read TGTGCCAGCAGACAGGATTTCTACGAGCAGTACTTC. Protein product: CASRQDFYEQYF.

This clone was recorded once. CDR3 sequence (DNA): TGTGCCAGCAGCGTGGGGGGACAGGCTCTACGCCACACCTTC. This encodes CASSVGGQALRHTF. The chain couples TRBV9 to TRBJ1-2; 8 nucleotides agree with TRBD1. From germline, CDR1 is SGDLS and CDR2 YYNGEE. The CDR3 spans 14 residues. Germline trimming cut 2 bases from V and 12 bases from J; bases unmatched to any gene: 12.

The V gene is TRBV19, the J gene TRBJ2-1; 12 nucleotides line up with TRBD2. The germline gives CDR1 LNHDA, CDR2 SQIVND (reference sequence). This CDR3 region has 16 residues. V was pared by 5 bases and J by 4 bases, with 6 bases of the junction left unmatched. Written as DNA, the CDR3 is TGTGCCAGTAGTCCCGGGGGGACTAGCGGGTACAATGAGCAGTTCTTC. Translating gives CASSPGGTSGYNEQFF.

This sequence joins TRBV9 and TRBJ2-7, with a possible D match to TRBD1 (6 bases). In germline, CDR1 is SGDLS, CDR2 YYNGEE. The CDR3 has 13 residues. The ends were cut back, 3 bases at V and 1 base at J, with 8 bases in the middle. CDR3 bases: TGTGCCAGCAGCGAGACAGGATCCTACGAGCAGTACTTC. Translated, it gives CASSETGSYEQYF.

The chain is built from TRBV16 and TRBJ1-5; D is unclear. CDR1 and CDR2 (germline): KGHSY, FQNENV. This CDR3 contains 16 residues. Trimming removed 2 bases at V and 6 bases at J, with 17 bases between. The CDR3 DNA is TGTGCCAGCAGCCAAGTTAAAGCCTCGGGAAGTCAGCCCCAGCATTTT. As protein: CASSQVKASGSQPQHF.

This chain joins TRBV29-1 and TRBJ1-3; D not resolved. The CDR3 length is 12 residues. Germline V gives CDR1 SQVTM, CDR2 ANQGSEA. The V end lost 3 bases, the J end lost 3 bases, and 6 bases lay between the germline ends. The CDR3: CSVDSGGNTIYF. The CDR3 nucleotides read TGCAGCGTTGACAGTGGTGGAAACACCATATATTTT.

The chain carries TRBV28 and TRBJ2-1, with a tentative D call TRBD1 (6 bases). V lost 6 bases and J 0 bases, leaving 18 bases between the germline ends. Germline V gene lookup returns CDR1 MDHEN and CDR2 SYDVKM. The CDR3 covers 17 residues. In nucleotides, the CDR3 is TGTGCCAGCAGACGCCTGGGGGCCCTAAGCTCCTACAATGAGCAGTTCTTC. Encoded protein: CASRRLGALSSYNEQFF.

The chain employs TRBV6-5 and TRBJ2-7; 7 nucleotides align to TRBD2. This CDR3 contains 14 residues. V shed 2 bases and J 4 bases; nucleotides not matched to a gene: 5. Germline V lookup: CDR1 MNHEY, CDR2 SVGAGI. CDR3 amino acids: CASSYKGGPYEQYF. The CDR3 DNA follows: TGTGCCAGCAGTTACAAGGGAGGGCCTTACGAGCAGTACTTC.

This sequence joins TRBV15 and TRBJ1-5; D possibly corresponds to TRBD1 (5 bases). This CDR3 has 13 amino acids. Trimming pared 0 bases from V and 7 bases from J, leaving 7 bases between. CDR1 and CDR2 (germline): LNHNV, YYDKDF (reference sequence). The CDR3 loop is CATSRDGGQPQHF. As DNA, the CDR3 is TGTGCCACCAGCAGAGATGGGGGGCAGCCCCAGCATTTT.

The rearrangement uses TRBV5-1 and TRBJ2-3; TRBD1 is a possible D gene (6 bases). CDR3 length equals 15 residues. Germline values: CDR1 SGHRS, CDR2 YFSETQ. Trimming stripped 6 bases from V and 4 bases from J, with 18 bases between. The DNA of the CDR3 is TGCGCCAGCACCGGTCGCGGACAGATCTCAGATACGCAGTATTTT. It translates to CASTGRGQISDTQYF.

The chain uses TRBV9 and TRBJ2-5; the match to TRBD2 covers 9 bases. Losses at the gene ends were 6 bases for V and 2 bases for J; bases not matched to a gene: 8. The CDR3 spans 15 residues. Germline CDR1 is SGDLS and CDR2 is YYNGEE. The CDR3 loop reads CASNQRGAYQETQYF. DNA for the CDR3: TGTGCCAGCAACCAGCGGGGGGCTTATCAAGAGACCCAGTACTTC. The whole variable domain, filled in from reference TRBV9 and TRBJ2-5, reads DSGVTQTPKHLITATGQRVTLRCSPRSGDLSVYWYQQSLDQGLQFLIQYYNGEERAKGNILERFSAQQFPDLHSELNLSSLELGDSALYFCASNQRGAYQETQYFGPGTRLLVL.

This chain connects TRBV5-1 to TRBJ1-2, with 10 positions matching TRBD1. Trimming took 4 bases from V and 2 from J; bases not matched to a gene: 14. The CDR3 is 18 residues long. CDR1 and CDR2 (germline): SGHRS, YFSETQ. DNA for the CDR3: TGCGCCAGCAGCCGAAGACTCGGGACAGGGGCATTAAACTATGGCTACACCTTC. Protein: CASSRRLGTGALNYGYTF. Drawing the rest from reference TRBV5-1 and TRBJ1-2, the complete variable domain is KAGVTQTPRYLIKTRGQQVTLSCSPISGHRSVSWYQQTPGQGLQFLFEYFSETQRNKGNFPGRFSGRQFSNSRSEMNVSTLELGDSALYLCASSRRLGTGALNYGYTFGSGTRLTVV.

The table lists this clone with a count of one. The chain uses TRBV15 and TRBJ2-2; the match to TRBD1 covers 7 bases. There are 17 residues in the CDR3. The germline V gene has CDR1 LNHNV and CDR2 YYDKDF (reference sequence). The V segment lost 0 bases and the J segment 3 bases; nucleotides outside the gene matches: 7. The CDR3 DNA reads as TGTGCCACCAGCAGAGACCCGACAGGGTTTTACACCGGGGAGCTGTTTTTT. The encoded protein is CATSRDPTGFYTGELFF.

CDR3 amino acids: CASRTGLNTEAFF. The CDR3 region has the DNA TGTGCCAGCAGAACAGGGTTAAACACTGAAGCTTTCTTT. V gene TRBV2 combines with J gene TRBJ1-1, with D perhaps matching TRBD1 (6 bases). The ends were cut back, 6 bases at V and 2 bases at J, with 10 bases in the middle. This CDR3 has 13 residues. In germline, CDR1 is SNHLY, CDR2 FYNNEI.

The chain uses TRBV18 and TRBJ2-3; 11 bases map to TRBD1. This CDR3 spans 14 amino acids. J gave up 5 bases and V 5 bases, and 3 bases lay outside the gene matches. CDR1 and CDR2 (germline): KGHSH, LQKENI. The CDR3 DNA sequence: TGTGCCAGCTCATTGGGGACAGGGGGAGATACGCAGTATTTT. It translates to CASSLGTGGDTQYF.

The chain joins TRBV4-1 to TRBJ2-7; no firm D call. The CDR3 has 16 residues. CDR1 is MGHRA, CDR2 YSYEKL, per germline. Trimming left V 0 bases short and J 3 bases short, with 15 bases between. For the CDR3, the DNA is TGCGCCAGCAGCCAAGATCTGGCGGCTAAGCTCTACGAGCAGTACTTC. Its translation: CASSQDLAAKLYEQYF.

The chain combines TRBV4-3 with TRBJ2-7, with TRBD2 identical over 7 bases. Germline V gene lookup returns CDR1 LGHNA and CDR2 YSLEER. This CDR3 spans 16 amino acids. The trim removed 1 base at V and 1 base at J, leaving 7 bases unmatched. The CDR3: CASSQGRGRRSYEQYF. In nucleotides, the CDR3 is TGCGCCAGCAGCCAAGGGCGGGGGAGAAGGTCCTACGAGCAGTACTTC.

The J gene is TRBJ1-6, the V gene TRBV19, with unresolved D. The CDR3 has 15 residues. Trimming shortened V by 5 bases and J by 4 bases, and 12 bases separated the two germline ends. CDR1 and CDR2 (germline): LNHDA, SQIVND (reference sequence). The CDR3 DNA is TGTGCCAGTAGTCCCCTCGGGAGGTATAATTCACCCCTCCACTTT. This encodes CASSPLGRYNSPLHF.

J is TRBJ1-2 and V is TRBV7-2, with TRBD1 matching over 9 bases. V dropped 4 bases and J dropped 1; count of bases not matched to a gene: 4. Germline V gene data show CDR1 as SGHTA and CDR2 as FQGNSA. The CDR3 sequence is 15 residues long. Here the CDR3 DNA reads TGTGCCAGCAGCTCAGCGGACAGGGGTAACTATGGCTACACCTTC. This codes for CASSSADRGNYGYTF.

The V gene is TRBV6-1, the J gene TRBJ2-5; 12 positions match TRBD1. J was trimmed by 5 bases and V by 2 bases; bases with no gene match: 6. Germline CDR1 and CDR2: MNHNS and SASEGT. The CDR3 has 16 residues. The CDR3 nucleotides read TGTGCCAGCAGTGAATTTGGGACAGGGGGCTCGGAGACCCAGTACTTC. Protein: CASSEFGTGGSETQYF.

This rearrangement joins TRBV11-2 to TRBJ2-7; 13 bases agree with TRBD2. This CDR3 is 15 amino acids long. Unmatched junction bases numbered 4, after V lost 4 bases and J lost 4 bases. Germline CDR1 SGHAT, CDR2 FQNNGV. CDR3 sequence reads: CASSSTSGRVYEQYF. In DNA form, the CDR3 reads TGTGCCAGCAGCTCCACTAGCGGGAGGGTTTACGAGCAGTACTTC.

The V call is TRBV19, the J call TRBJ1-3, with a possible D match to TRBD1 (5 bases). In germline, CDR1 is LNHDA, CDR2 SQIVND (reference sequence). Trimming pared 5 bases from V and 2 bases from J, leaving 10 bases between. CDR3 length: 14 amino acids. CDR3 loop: CASSLRVPGNTIYF. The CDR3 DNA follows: TGTGCCAGTAGTCTCAGGGTGCCTGGAAACACCATATATTTT.

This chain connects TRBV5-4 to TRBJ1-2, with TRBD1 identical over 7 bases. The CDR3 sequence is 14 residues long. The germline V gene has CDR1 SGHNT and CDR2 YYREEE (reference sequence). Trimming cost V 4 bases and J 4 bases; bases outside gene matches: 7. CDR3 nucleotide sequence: TGTGCCAGCAGCCCTCAGGGACAGCTCTATGGCTACACCTTC. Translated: CASSPQGQLYGYTF.

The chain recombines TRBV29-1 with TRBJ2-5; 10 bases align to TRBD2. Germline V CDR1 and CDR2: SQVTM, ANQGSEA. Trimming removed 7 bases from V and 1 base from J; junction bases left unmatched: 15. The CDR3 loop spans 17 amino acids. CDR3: CSALRGTSGNRQETQYF. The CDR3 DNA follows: TGCAGCGCCCTGAGGGGCACTAGCGGGAACCGCCAAGAGACCCAGTACTTC.

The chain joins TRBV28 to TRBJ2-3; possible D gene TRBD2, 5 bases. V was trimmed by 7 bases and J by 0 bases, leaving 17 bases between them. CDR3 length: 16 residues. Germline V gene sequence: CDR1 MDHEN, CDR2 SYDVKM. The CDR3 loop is CASNLARRPSTDTQYF. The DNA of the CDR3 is TGTGCCAGCAACCTAGCCCGGAGGCCAAGCACAGATACGCAGTATTTT.

The CDR3 here is CASSQALHSTDTQYF. The CDR3, as DNA: TGCGCCAGCAGCCAAGCCCTCCACTCCACAGATACGCAGTATTTT. The chain links TRBV4-3 to TRBJ2-3; D not certain. The CDR3 runs to 15 residues. V lost 1 base and J lost 2, with 10 bases in between. Germline V gene data show CDR1 as LGHNA and CDR2 as YSLEER.

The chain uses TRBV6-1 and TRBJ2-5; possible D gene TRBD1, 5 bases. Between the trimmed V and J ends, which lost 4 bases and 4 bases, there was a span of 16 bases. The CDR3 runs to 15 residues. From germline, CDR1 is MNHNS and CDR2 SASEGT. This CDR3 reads CASSVTGFGGETQYF. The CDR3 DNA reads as TGTGCCAGCAGTGTAACAGGTTTCGGTGGAGAGACCCAGTACTTC.

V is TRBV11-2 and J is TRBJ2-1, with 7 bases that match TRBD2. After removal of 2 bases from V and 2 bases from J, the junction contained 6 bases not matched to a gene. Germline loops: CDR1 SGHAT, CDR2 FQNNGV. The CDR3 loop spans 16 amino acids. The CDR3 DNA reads TGTGCCAGCAGCTTATATGGCGGGGGAACCTACAATGAGCAGTTCTTC. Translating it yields CASSLYGGGTYNEQFF.

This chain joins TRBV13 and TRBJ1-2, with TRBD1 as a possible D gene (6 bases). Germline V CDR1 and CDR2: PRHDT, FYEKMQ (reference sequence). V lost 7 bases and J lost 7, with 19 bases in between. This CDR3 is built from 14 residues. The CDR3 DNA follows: TGTGCCAGCACCCAAGGGGGTGGGGGGGCTGGCTACACCTTC. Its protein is CASTQGGGGAGYTF.

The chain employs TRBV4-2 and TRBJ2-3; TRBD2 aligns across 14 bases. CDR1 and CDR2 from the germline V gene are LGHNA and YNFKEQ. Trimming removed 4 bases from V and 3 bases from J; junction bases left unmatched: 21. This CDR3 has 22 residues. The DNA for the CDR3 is TGTGCCAGCAGCCGGAGAACCCGGACTAGCGGGAGGCCGCTTTTGGGTACAGATACGCAGTATTTT. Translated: CASSRRTRTSGRPLLGTDTQYF.